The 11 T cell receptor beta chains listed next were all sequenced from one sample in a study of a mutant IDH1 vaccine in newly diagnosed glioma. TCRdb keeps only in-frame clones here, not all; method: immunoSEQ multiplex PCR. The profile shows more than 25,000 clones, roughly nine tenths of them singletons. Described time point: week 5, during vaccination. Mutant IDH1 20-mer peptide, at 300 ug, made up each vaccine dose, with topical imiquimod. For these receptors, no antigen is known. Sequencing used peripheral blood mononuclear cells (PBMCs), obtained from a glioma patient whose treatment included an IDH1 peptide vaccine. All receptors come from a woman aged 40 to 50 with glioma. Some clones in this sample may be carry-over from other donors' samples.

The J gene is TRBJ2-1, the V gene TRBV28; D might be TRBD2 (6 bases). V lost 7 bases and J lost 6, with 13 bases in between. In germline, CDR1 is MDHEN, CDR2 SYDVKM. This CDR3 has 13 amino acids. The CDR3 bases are TGTGCCAGCACGGAGGGCCTCTCCAATGAGCAGTTCTTC. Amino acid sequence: CASTEGLSNEQFF.

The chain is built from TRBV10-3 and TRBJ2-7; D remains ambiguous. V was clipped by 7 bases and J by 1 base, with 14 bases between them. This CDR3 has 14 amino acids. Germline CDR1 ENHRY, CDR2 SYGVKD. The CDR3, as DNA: TGTGCCATCACCGATGGCATCCGTTCCTACGAGCAGTACTTC. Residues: CAITDGIRSYEQYF.

The CDR3 DNA is TGTGCCAGTAGTATTGGTGCACATGAGCAGTTCTTC. This codes for CASSIGAHEQFF. The chain joins TRBV19 to TRBJ2-1, with no clear D. CDR3 length equals 12 residues. Per germline, CDR1 LNHDA and CDR2 SQIVND (reference sequence). V lost 3 bases to trimming and J lost 8 bases, with 8 bases between them.

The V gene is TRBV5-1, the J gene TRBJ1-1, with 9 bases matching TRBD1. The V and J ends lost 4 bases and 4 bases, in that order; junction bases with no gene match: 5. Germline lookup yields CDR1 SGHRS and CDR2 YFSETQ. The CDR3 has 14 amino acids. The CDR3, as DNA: TGCGCCAGCAGCACAGGACAGGGGTCCACTGAAGCTTTCTTT. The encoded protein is CASSTGQGSTEAFF.

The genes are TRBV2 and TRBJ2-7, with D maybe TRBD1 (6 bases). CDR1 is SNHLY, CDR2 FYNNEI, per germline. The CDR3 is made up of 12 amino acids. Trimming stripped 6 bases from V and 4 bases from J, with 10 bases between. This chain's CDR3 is CASRQGRYEQYF. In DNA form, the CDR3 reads TGTGCCAGCAGACAGGGCAGATACGAGCAGTACTTC.

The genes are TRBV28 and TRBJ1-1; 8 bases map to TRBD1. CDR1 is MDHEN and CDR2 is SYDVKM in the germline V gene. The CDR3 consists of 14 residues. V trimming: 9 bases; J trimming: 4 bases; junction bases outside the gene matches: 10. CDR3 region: CASTPDRGSTEAFF. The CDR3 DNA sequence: TGTGCCAGTACCCCAGACAGGGGAAGCACTGAAGCTTTCTTT.

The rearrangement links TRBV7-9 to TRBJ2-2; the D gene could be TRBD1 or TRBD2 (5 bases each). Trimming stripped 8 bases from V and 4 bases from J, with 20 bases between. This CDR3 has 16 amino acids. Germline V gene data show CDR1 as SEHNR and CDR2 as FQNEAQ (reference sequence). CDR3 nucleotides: TGTGCCAGCTACTTTCCCCTTTTGAGGGGCACCGGGGAGCTGTTTTTT. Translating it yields CASYFPLLRGTGELFF.

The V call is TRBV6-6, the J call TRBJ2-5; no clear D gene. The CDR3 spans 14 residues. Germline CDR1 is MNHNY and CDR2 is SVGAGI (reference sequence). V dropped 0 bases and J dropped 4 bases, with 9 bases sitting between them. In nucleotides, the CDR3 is TGTGCCAGCAGTTACTCGACCTTGGTAGAGACCCAGTACTTC. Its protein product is CASSYSTLVETQYF.

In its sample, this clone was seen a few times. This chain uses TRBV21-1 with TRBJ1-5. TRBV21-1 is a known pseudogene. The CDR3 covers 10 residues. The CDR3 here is CASSLQPQHF. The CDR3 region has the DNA TGTGCCAGCAGCCTACAGCCCCAGCATTTT.

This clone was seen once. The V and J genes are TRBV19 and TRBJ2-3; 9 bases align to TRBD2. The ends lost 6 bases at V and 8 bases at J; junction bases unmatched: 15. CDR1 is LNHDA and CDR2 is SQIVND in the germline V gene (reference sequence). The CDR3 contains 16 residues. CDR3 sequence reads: CASRPRERGEGATQYF. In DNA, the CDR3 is TGTGCCAGTAGGCCCCGTGAGCGGGGGGAGGGGGCTACGCAGTATTTT.

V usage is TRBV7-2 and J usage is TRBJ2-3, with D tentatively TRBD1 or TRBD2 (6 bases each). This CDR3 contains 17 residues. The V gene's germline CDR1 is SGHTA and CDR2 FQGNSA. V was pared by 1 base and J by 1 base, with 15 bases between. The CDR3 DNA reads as TGTGCCAGCAGCTTAGGCAGCGTGGGGGGCCGCACAGATACGCAGTATTTT. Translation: CASSLGSVGGRTDTQYF.